Listed below are T cell receptor beta chains from one sample, sequenced in a study of T cell responses to AZD1222 COVID-19 vaccine. Sequencing used immunoSEQ multiplex PCR; TCRdb keeps in-frame clones, though not all of them. This sample has approximately 150,000 clones, with 88% found just once. This specimen consisted of peripheral blood, obtained on day 0 of AZD1222 vaccination. The receptor set was obtained from an adult in good health. The CDR3 runs from the conserved cysteine through the conserved F or W. The order of the fields is clone size, J gene, V gene, D gene, CDR3 protein, CDR3 DNA. A D gene is named only where the DNA matches it firmly. Rows give clone size only sometimes, using once, few, many, or a class for an expanded clone.

-	TRBJ2-7	TRBV7-2	TRBD2	CASTLGTSGSGMQYF	TGTGCCAGCACCCTCGGGACTAGCGGGAGTGGGATGCAGTACTTC
-	TRBJ2-1	TRBV7-2	-	CASSPPSQAEQFF	TGTGCCAGCAGCCCTCCCTCCCAGGCCGAGCAGTTCTTC
-	TRBJ2-1	TRBV29-1	TRBD2	CSGQQRLAGGSEQFF	TGCAGCGGACAACAGAGACTAGCGGGAGGAAGTGAGCAGTTCTTC
-	TRBJ1-1	TRBV19	-	CASSHERTLTEAFF	TGTGCCAGTAGCCACGAGAGGACCCTCACTGAAGCTTTCTTT
few	TRBJ1-6	TRBV7-2	-	CASSPGGSPLHF	TGTGCCAGCAGCCCAGGCGGTTCACCCCTCCACTTT
-	TRBJ2-3	TRBV6-1	-	CASSEGERFTDTQYF	TGTGCCAGCAGTGAAGGGGAGCGTTTCACAGATACGCAGTATTTT
many	TRBJ1-5	TRBV28	-	CASSLGGAGSNQPQHF	TGTGCCAGCAGTTTAGGAGGGGCGGGTAGCAATCAGCCCCAGCATTTT
-	TRBJ2-7	TRBV6-5	TRBD1	CASTWDSSYEQYF	TGTGCCAGCACCTGGGACAGTTCCTACGAGCAGTACTTC
-	TRBJ1-5	TRBV19	-	CASSPREGSNQPQHF	TGTGCCAGTAGTCCCAGAGAAGGGAGCAATCAGCCCCAGCATTTT
-	TRBJ1-6	TRBV7-6	TRBD1	CASSLALAGGSPLHF	TGTGCCAGCAGCTTAGCGCTGGCAGGGGGATCACCCCTCCACTTT
-	TRBJ1-6	TRBV6-5	-	CASWTENSPLHF	TGTGCCAGCTGGACTGAGAATTCACCCCTCCACTTT
-	TRBJ2-5	TRBV12-3/TRBV12-4	TRBD1	CASSDRGPETQYF	TGTGCCAGCAGTGACAGGGGGCCGGAGACCCAGTACTTC
-	TRBJ1-2	TRBV28	TRBD1	CASTGDRGRFDGYTF	TGTGCCAGCACAGGGGACAGAGGGCGATTTGATGGCTACACCTTC
few	TRBJ1-4	TRBV7-9	-	CASSLAREREKLFF	TGTGCCAGCAGCTTAGCGCGGGAACGTGAAAAACTGTTTTTT
-	TRBJ1-1	TRBV19	-	CASSSGLSFEGTEAFF	TGTGCCAGCTCCTCGGGACTCTCCTTTGAAGGGACTGAAGCTTTCTTT
-	TRBJ1-1	TRBV7-2	-	CASSFGTMNTEAFF	TGTGCCAGCAGCTTTGGTACGATGAACACTGAAGCTTTCTTT
-	TRBJ1-1	TRBV3-1/TRBV3-2	-	CASSLTGGTEAFF	TGTGCCAGCAGCCTGACGGGGGGTACTGAAGCTTTCTTT
-	TRBJ2-7	TRBV27	-	CASGTAGYEQYF	TGTGCCAGCGGGACGGCAGGCTACGAGCAGTACTTC
-	TRBJ2-3	TRBV9	-	CASSAMGAHTDTQYF	TGTGCCAGCAGCGCTATGGGGGCCCACACAGATACGCAGTATTTT
-	TRBJ2-3	TRBV9	TRBD2	CASSVAGLAGADTQYF	TGTGCCAGCAGCGTAGCGGGACTAGCGGGAGCAGATACGCAGTATTTT
-	TRBJ1-4	TRBV5-1	-	CASSLAGRRGNEKLFF	TGCGCCAGCAGCTTGGCGGGCCGCCGCGGGAATGAAAAACTGTTTTTT
-	TRBJ2-2	TRBV6-2/TRBV6-3	-	CASSSIGELFF	TGTGCCAGCAGTTCGATCGGGGAGCTGTTTTTT
-	TRBJ1-2	TRBV9	TRBD1	CASSGDRGGYTF	TGTGCCAGCAGCGGAGACAGGGGTGGCTACACCTTC
-	TRBJ2-2	TRBV4-3	-	CASSQGSLNTGELFF	TGCGCCAGCAGCCAAGGGTCCCTGAACACCGGGGAGCTGTTTTTT
-	TRBJ2-1	TRBV24-1	TRBD2	CATTASGRVEQFF	TGTGCCACCACGGCTAGCGGGAGGGTTGAGCAGTTCTTC
-	TRBJ1-1	TRBV29-1	-	CSAASSLGQEAFF	TGCAGCGCCGCCTCATCTTTAGGACAGGAAGCTTTCTTT
-	TRBJ1-1	TRBV5-1	-	CASSLGGLNTEAFF	TGCGCCAGCAGCTTGGGAGGACTGAACACTGAAGCTTTCTTT
-	TRBJ2-1	TRBV19	-	CASTLFRPGSSYNEQFF	TGTGCCAGTACCCTTTTTCGTCCGGGATCGAGCTACAATGAGCAGTTCTTC
-	TRBJ2-5	TRBV28	TRBD1	CASSLRGQGQGVKTQYF	TGTGCCAGCAGTTTAAGAGGGCAGGGACAGGGGGTTAAGACCCAGTACTTC
-	TRBJ1-1	TRBV18	TRBD1	CASSAKQGVRTEAFF	TGTGCCAGCTCAGCAAAGCAGGGGGTAAGGACTGAAGCTTTCTTT
-	TRBJ2-3	TRBV19	-	CASSATGTPGDTQYF	TGTGCCAGTAGTGCCACAGGGACCCCCGGGGATACGCAGTATTTT
-	TRBJ1-2	TRBV9	-	CASSVSGATGYTF	TGTGCCAGCAGCGTATCGGGGGCGACTGGCTACACCTTC
-	TRBJ2-6	TRBV6-2/TRBV6-3	-	CASSVRAGANVLTF	TGTGCCAGCAGTGTCCGGGCTGGGGCCAACGTCCTGACTTTC
-	TRBJ1-4	TRBV15	-	CATSRDPARERNEKLFF	TGTGCCACCAGCAGAGATCCGGCCAGGGAACGGAATGAAAAACTGTTTTTT
-	TRBJ1-1	TRBV5-1	-	CASSFGTRLGLYEAFF	TGCGCCAGCAGCTTCGGGACAAGGCTTGGGTTATACGAAGCTTTCTTT
-	TRBJ2-1	TRBV5-4	TRBD1	CASSRSGTGSEQFF	TGTGCCAGCAGCCGCTCCGGGACAGGGAGCGAGCAGTTCTTC
-	TRBJ1-1	TRBV29-1	-	CSVDNRAQHTEAFF	TGCAGCGTTGATAACCGCGCTCAGCACACTGAAGCTTTCTTT
-	TRBJ2-2	TRBV9	TRBD2	CASSQGLPNTGELFF	TGTGCCAGCAGCCAGGGACTACCGAACACCGGGGAGCTGTTTTTT
few	TRBJ1-2	TRBV29-1	-	CSVFVNYGYTF	TGCAGCGTTTTTGTTAACTATGGCTACACCTTC
-	TRBJ2-7	TRBV18	-	CASSQRRGQDEQYF	TGTGCCAGCTCCCAAAGGAGGGGGCAGGACGAGCAGTACTTC
-	TRBJ2-7	TRBV9	TRBD1	CASSVGHRGTREQYF	TGTGCCAGCAGCGTAGGCCACAGGGGGACGAGGGAGCAGTACTTC
-	TRBJ1-2	TRBV5-1	TRBD1	CASSGQGPNYGYTF	TGCGCCAGCAGCGGACAGGGGCCCAACTATGGCTACACCTTC
-	TRBJ2-5	TRBV10-3	-	CAISESKIQETQYF	TGTGCCATCAGTGAGTCGAAGATCCAAGAGACCCAGTACTTC
-	TRBJ1-3	TRBV3-1/TRBV3-2	-	CASSYRRGSGNTIYF	TGTGCCAGCAGCTACCGAAGGGGCTCTGGAAACACCATATATTTT
once	TRBJ1-6	TRBV6-7	-	CASSYCTRDSPLHF	TGTGCCAGCAGTTACTGTACCAGGGATTCACCCCTCCACTTT
-	TRBJ1-6	TRBV9	-	CASSVEEQLYNSPLHF	TGTGCCAGCAGCGTAGAGGAACAGCTCTACAATTCACCCCTCCACTTT
-	TRBJ1-2	TRBV4-3	-	CASSQTTGFNYGYTF	TGCGCCAGCAGCCAAACGACAGGTTTTAACTATGGCTACACCTTC
-	TRBJ2-1	TRBV7-2	TRBD2	CASSLLAGYNNEQFF	TGTGCCAGCAGCTTGCTAGCGGGATACAACAATGAGCAGTTCTTC
-	TRBJ1-4	TRBV30	-	CAWRAAKGGPLGEKLFF	TGTGCCTGGAGAGCCGCGAAGGGGGGTCCCCTCGGTGAAAAACTGTTTTTT
-	TRBJ2-7	TRBV27	TRBD2	CASSLMAGREQYF	TGTGCCAGCAGTTTAATGGCCGGGAGGGAGCAGTACTTC